The next 22 T cell receptor beta chains were all read from a single sample in a study of spatial heterogeneity in lung cancer. One entry per CDR3 protein, called by TCRdb with MiXCR from the 5' RACE reads. The table shows about 43,000 distinct CDR3 sequences, with 20% to 25% occurring only once. Stated time point: blood at routine non-recurrence follow-up after resection. The sample was PBMCs, taken at follow-up. Receptor source: a female donor with early-stage non-small cell lung cancer.

This clonotype came up a few times. The chain is built from TRBV4-1 and TRBJ1-1; D remains unclear. This CDR3 comprises 14 residues. Germline V gene lookup returns CDR1 MGHRA and CDR2 YSYEKL. V lost 3 bases, J lost 0 bases, and 8 bases lay in between. The CDR3 DNA reads TGCGCCAGCAGCCACGGCCGAGTGAACACTGAAGCTTTCTTT. This translates into CASSHGRVNTEAFF.

V usage is TRBV7-2 and J usage is TRBJ2-7; D is unresolved. CDR1 is SGHTA and CDR2 is FQGNSA in the germline V gene. Deletions cut 0 bases from V and 2 bases from J, with 8 bases between. The CDR3 totals 14 residues. The CDR3: CASSLAPTPYEQYF. Written as DNA, the CDR3 is TGTGCCAGCAGCTTAGCCCCGACACCCTACGAGCAGTACTTC.

The table lists this clonotype with many counts. CDR3 sequence (DNA): TGCGCCAGCAGCCTTTGGACTAGCGGGGCTCAAGAGACCCAGTACTTC. Translation: CASSLWTSGAQETQYF. V gene TRBV4-1 combines with J gene TRBJ2-5, with TRBD2 identical over 12 bases. The junction had 5 bases not matched to a gene; V was cut back by 4 bases and J by 2 bases. This CDR3 has 16 amino acids. Germline V gene data show CDR1 as MGHRA and CDR2 as YSYEKL.

This chain uses TRBV5-1 with TRBJ1-1, with a possible D match to TRBD1 (6 bases). The CDR3 has 16 residues. V lost 3 bases and J 0 bases, leaving 15 bases between the germline ends. In germline, CDR1 is SGHRS, CDR2 YFSETQ. CDR3 in DNA: TGCGCCAGCAGCTGGAACAGGGTCCAAATGAACACTGAAGCTTTCTTT. Translating gives CASSWNRVQMNTEAFF.

This clonotype has at least ten counts. V and J are TRBV5-1 and TRBJ1-2, with 7 positions matching TRBD1. V shed 4 bases, J shed 2 bases, and the junction held 11 bases outside the gene matches. CDR1 is SGHRS, CDR2 YFSETQ, per germline. The CDR3 is 16 amino acids. The CDR3: CASSTLPPDRNYGYTF. The CDR3 nucleotides read TGCGCCAGCAGCACCCTCCCCCCGGACAGGAACTATGGCTACACCTTC.

J is TRBJ2-3 and V is TRBV13, with TRBD2 identical over 11 bases. Germline V gives CDR1 PRHDT, CDR2 FYEKMQ (reference sequence). Trimming at V came to 9 bases and at J to 2 bases, leaving 7 bases not matched to a gene. This CDR3 has 15 residues. The CDR3 region has the DNA TGTGCCAGTGAACCGGGACTAGCGGACACAGATACGCAGTATTTT. Its translation is CASEPGLADTDTQYF.

The J gene is TRBJ2-7, the V gene TRBV24-1, with 9 bases matching TRBD1. This CDR3 has 17 amino acids. With 6 bases clipped from V and 3 bases from J, the junction kept 14 bases outside the gene matches. In germline, CDR1 is KGHDR, CDR2 SFDVKD. CDR3 coding DNA: TGTGCCACCAGTTTTAAACCGGGACAGGGCGATTACTACGAGCAGTACGTC. Its protein product is CATSFKPGQGDYYEQYV.

This clonotype was seen at least ten times. V and J are TRBV18 and TRBJ1-1; a weak D match, TRBD1 (6 bases). The germline V gene has CDR1 KGHSH and CDR2 LQKENI. The CDR3 extends over 13 amino acids. V was cut by 5 bases and J by 2 bases, with 9 bases left in between. The CDR3 nucleotides are TGTGCCAGCTCATGGACAGTCAACACTGAAGCTTTCTTT. Amino acid sequence: CASSWTVNTEAFF.

The chain carries TRBV7-9 and TRBJ2-5, with 14 nucleotides matching TRBD2. Germline V CDR1 and CDR2: SEHNR, FQNEAQ (reference sequence). V lost 3 bases to trimming and J lost 5 bases; unmatched junction nucleotides: 2. The CDR3 has 15 amino acids. This CDR3 is CASSLTSGRAETQYF. CDR3 DNA: TGTGCCAGCAGCTTGACTAGCGGGAGGGCGGAGACCCAGTACTTC.

The J gene is TRBJ2-3, the V gene TRBV20-1; 9 bases line up with TRBD2. From germline, CDR1 is DFQATT and CDR2 SNEGSKA (reference sequence). J gave up 6 bases and V 5 bases, and 6 bases lay outside the gene matches. This CDR3 has 13 amino acids. The CDR3 reads CSARVSGGDTQYF. The CDR3 DNA follows: TGCAGTGCTCGCGTTAGCGGGGGTGATACGCAGTATTTT.

This sequence joins TRBV9 and TRBJ2-2; 7 positions agree with TRBD1. The V gene's germline CDR1 is SGDLS and CDR2 YYNGEE. Germline trimming cut 6 bases from V and 1 base from J; bases unmatched to any gene: 9. The CDR3 is 16 amino acids. CDR3 nucleotides: TGTGCCAGCAACCCAGGGGGTTTGGGGAACACCGGGGAGCTGTTTTTT. As protein: CASNPGGLGNTGELFF.

The V and J genes are TRBV12-3 or TRBV12-4 and TRBJ1-2; D gene unclear. The V and J ends lost 2 bases and 6 bases respectively, with 4 bases between them. The CDR3 totals 11 residues. Written as DNA, the CDR3 is TGTGCCAGCAGTTTAACCGATGGCTACACCTTC. This codes for CASSLTDGYTF.

The chain carries TRBV11-2 and TRBJ2-1; D gene uncertain. Deletions cut 3 bases from V and 4 bases from J, with 10 bases between. The CDR3 totals 14 residues. Germline CDR1 reads SGHAT; CDR2 reads FQNNGV. The CDR3 sequence is CASSFAVIYNEQFF. As DNA, the CDR3 is TGTGCCAGCAGCTTTGCCGTTATTTACAATGAGCAGTTCTTC.

This clonotype was counted at least ten times. Written as DNA, the CDR3 is TGTGCCAGCAGCTTAGCAACCGGGACGCGCGACGCCAATGAGCAGTTCTTC. Its translation: CASSLATGTRDANEQFF. The chain joins TRBV7-9 to TRBJ2-1; perhaps D is TRBD1 or TRBD2 (5 bases each). This CDR3 has 17 residues. Germline V gene sequence: CDR1 SEHNR, CDR2 FQNEAQ (reference sequence). Trimming cost V 0 bases and J 6 bases, with 18 bases left between them.

This clonotype turned up a few times. The gene calls are TRBV13 and TRBJ2-7, with 8 bases matching TRBD2. CDR1 and CDR2 from the germline V gene are PRHDT and FYEKMQ (reference sequence). The CDR3 covers 13 residues. Trimming at V came to 0 bases and at J to 11 bases, leaving 6 bases not matched to a gene. This CDR3 is CASSLGLAGRKYF. The DNA for the CDR3 is TGTGCCAGCAGCTTAGGTCTAGCGGGCCGCAAGTACTTC. Using reference TRBV13 and TRBJ2-7 for the parts outside the CDR3, the full variable domain is AAGVIQSPRHLIKEKRETATLKCYPIPRHDTVYWYQQGPGQDPQFLISFYEKMQSDKGSIPDRFSAQQFSDYHSELNMSSLELGDSALYFCASSLGLAGRKYFGPGTRLTVT.

There are a few counts of this clonotype. V is TRBV11-2 and J is TRBJ2-2, with a tentative D call TRBD2 (6 bases). The V end lost 5 bases, the J end lost 6 bases, and 13 bases lay between the germline ends. CDR3 length: 14 amino acids. Germline V lookup: CDR1 SGHAT, CDR2 FQNNGV. The CDR3 sequence: CASSPLRGSGELFF. CDR3 nucleotide sequence: TGTGCCAGCAGCCCCCTCCGGGGGTCCGGGGAGCTGTTTTTT.

This clonotype was found a few times. The chain carries TRBV5-1 and TRBJ1-4, with 8 bases aligning to TRBD1. The CDR3 has 16 amino acids. J gave up 8 bases and V 0 bases, and 9 bases lay outside the gene matches. Germline V lookup: CDR1 SGHRS, CDR2 YFSETQ. The CDR3 here is CASSLAVQGAREKLFF. The CDR3 DNA follows: TGCGCCAGCAGCTTGGCCGTGCAGGGGGCGCGAGAAAAACTGTTTTTT.

This clonotype turned up a few times. V gene TRBV28 combines with J gene TRBJ1-3; D is ambiguous. The V end lost 4 bases, the J end lost 1 base, and 8 bases lay between the germline ends. Germline-derived CDR1 and CDR2 are MDHEN and SYDVKM. The CDR3 has 14 amino acids. CDR3 DNA sequence: TGTGCCAGCAGTTCCCTGGGATCTGGAAACACCATATATTTT. Translation: CASSSLGSGNTIYF.

This chain links TRBV6-1 with TRBJ2-7, with 8 bases lining up with TRBD1. This CDR3 spans 15 amino acids. In germline, CDR1 is MNHNS, CDR2 SASEGT. V was clipped by 6 bases and J by 0 bases; unmatched bases: 7. The CDR3 reads CASSTGQGHSYEQYF. The CDR3 coding sequence is TGTGCCAGCAGCACAGGACAGGGACACTCCTACGAGCAGTACTTC.

This clonotype was seen ten or more times. The rearrangement joins TRBV7-2 to TRBJ1-4, with D uncertain. The CDR3 covers 15 residues. CDR1 is SGHTA and CDR2 is FQGNSA in the germline V gene. V lost 4 bases, J lost 4 bases, and 13 bases lay in between. The DNA of the CDR3 is TGTGCCAGCAGCTCTAACAGTCGGGGTAATGAAAAACTGTTTTTT. Translated: CASSSNSRGNEKLFF. Full variable domain (outside the CDR3, taken from reference TRBV7-2 and TRBJ1-4): GAGVSQSPSNKVTEKGKDVELRCDPISGHTALYWYRQSLGQGLEFLIYFQGNSAPDKSGLPSDRFSAERTGGSVSTLTIQRTQQEDSAVYLCASSSNSRGNEKLFFGSGTQLSVL.

This clonotype was detected a few times. V is TRBV29-1 and J is TRBJ2-7; D possibly corresponds to TRBD1 (6 bases). Looked up from germline, CDR1 is SQVTM and CDR2 is ANQGSEA. V was trimmed by 4 bases and J by 2 bases, leaving 6 bases between them. The CDR3 runs to 11 residues. The CDR3 protein is CSVGTAYEQYV. For the CDR3, the DNA is TGCAGCGTTGGGACAGCCTACGAGCAGTACGTC.

This clonotype was seen a few times. CDR3 residues: CSVLSGNTDTQYF. The CDR3 DNA follows: TGCAGCGTCCTCAGCGGGAACACAGATACGCAGTATTTT. This rearrangement joins TRBV29-1 to TRBJ2-3; the match to TRBD2 covers 7 bases. There are 13 residues in the CDR3. V shed 6 bases and J 2 bases; nucleotides not matched to a gene: 5. Germline V lookup: CDR1 SQVTM, CDR2 ANQGSEA.